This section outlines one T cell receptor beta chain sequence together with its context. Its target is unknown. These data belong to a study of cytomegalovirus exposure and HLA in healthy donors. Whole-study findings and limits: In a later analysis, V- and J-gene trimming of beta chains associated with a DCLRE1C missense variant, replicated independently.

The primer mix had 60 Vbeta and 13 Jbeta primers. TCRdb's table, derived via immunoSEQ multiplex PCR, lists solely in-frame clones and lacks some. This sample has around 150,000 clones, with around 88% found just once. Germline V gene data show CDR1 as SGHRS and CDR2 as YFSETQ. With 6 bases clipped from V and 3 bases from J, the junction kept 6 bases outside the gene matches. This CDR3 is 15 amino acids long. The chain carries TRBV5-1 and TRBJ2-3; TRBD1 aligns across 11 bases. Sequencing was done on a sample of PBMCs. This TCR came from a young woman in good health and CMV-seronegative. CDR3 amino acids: CASMNRDRGTDTQYF. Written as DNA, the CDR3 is TGCGCCAGCATGAACCGGGACAGGGGGACAGATACGCAGTATTTT.